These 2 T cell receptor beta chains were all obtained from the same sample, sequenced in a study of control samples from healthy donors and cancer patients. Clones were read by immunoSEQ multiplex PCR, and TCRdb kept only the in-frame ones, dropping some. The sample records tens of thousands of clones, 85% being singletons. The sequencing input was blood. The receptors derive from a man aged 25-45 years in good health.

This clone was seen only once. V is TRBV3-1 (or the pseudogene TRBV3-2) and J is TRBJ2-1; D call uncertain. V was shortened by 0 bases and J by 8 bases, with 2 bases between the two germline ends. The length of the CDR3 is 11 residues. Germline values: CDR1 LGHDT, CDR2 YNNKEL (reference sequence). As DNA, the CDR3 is TGTGCCAGCAGCCAAGAAGATGAGCAGTTCTTC. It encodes CASSQEDEQFF.

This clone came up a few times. The CDR3 sequence is CASSFGQGPNQPQHF. Written as DNA, the CDR3 is TGTGCCAGCTCATTCGGACAGGGACCTAATCAGCCCCAGCATTTT. The chain combines TRBV18 with TRBJ1-5; 8 bases are a match to TRBD1. The CDR3 consists of 15 residues. The trim removed 5 bases at V and 4 bases at J, leaving 7 bases unmatched. Germline V gene data show CDR1 as KGHSH and CDR2 as LQKENI.